The clone carrying this T cell receptor (beta chain) is categorized as medium-sized. CDR3 length equals 14 residues. V was pared by 7 bases and J by 4 bases, with 16 bases between. Tregs were sorted as CD4+CD25+CD127-/low cells. TRBV12-4/TRBJ1-2 clonotypes were amplified with adaptor-ligated barcode primers. TCRdb reprocessed the multiplex PCR reads with MiXCR, giving one entry per CDR3 protein. Here the sample spans just under 850 distinct CDR3 sequences, around 24% being singletons. The material sequenced was Tregs sorted from blood. The chain joins TRBV12-3 or TRBV12-4 to TRBJ1-2; D gene unclear. This TCR was recovered from a female donor with breast cancer. In DNA, the CDR3 is TGTGCCAGCAACCGGGCTTTGGGGTCCTATGGCTACACCTTC. This codes for CASNRALGSYGYTF.